Presented here are 25 T cell receptor beta chains from one specimen sequenced in a study of early T cells in non-severe SARS-CoV-2 infection. Using its own MiXCR run on the 5' RACE reads, TCRdb lists one record per CDR3 protein. The sample holds 35,000 to 45,000 distinct CDR3 sequences, approximately 12% seen once. Sequenced: whole blood. The source is an adult who was a healthcare worker with PCR-confirmed SARS-CoV-2 infection or an uninfected control (not recorded which).

This clonotype appeared a few times. The rearrangement joins TRBV20-1 to TRBJ1-1; 9 bases agree with TRBD1. J lost 3 bases, V lost 0 bases, and 5 bases had no gene match. The CDR3 is 15 residues long. Germline V gene lookup returns CDR1 DFQATT and CDR2 SNEGSKA (reference sequence). The CDR3 here is CSARDRRQGDTEAFF. The CDR3 DNA follows: TGCAGTGCTAGAGATCGAAGACAGGGGGACACTGAAGCTTTCTTT.

This clonotype was observed a handful of times. The chain recombines TRBV9 with TRBJ2-2, with a tentative D call TRBD2 (7 bases). CDR3 size: 16 residues. The germline V gene encodes CDR1 SGDLS and CDR2 YYNGEE. V was pared by 4 bases and J by 3 bases, with 16 bases between. The CDR3 reads CASSLQTGLDTGELFF. CDR3 sequence (DNA): TGTGCCAGCAGCCTCCAGACAGGACTAGACACCGGGGAGCTGTTTTTT. The whole variable domain, filled in from reference TRBV9 and TRBJ2-2, reads DSGVTQTPKHLITATGQRVTLRCSPRSGDLSVYWYQQSLDQGLQFLIQYYNGEERAKGNILERFSAQQFPDLHSELNLSSLELGDSALYFCASSLQTGLDTGELFFGEGSRLTVL.

V is TRBV7-2 and J is TRBJ1-2; no definite D call. Germline-derived CDR1 and CDR2 are SGHTA and FQGNSA. There are 12 residues in the CDR3. V dropped 0 bases and J dropped 6 bases, with 5 bases sitting between them. The CDR3: CASSLAWDGYTF. The CDR3 DNA is TGTGCCAGCAGCTTAGCGTGGGATGGCTACACCTTC.

The V call is TRBV9, the J call TRBJ2-1, with 8 bases aligning to TRBD1. The CDR3 spans 16 residues. The V and J ends lost 3 bases and 5 bases, in that order; junction bases with no gene match: 10. Germline CDR1 SGDLS, CDR2 YYNGEE. The CDR3 DNA sequence: TGTGCCAGCAGCGCCGAAATGGACAGGGTCCACAATGAGCAGTTCTTC. Protein: CASSAEMDRVHNEQFF.

The rearrangement links TRBV27 to TRBJ2-1; TRBD2 matches at 8 bases. The V segment lost 4 bases and the J segment 4 bases; nucleotides outside the gene matches: 3. Germline-derived CDR1 and CDR2 are MNHEY and SMNVEV (reference sequence). The length of the CDR3 is 14 residues. DNA for the CDR3: TGTGCCAGCAGTTCGGGAGGGCCTTACAATGAGCAGTTCTTC. It is translated as CASSSGGPYNEQFF.

This clonotype was observed many times. This chain uses TRBV27 with TRBJ1-1, with 7 nucleotides matching TRBD1. This CDR3 contains 19 residues. The J segment lost 0 bases and the V segment lost 5 bases, leaving 18 bases of the junction unmatched. CDR1 and CDR2 (germline): MNHEY, SMNVEV (reference sequence). CDR3 DNA sequence: TGTGCCAGCAGTACCTCCCGGGACAGAGTAATACGCATGAACACTGAAGCTTTCTTT. Protein: CASSTSRDRVIRMNTEAFF.

In this sample, this clonotype turned up many times. This chain joins TRBV5-1 and TRBJ2-3, with D possibly TRBD1 on 6 matching bases. Germline CDR1 reads SGHRS; CDR2 reads YFSETQ. The V end lost 7 bases, the J end lost 8 bases, and 23 bases lay between the germline ends. The CDR3 extends over 15 amino acids. The CDR3 bases are TGCGCCAGCGAACCAGGGGCAGCTCATGGGGCTACGCAGTATTTT. Its protein is CASEPGAAHGATQYF. Filled out from reference TRBV5-1 and TRBJ2-3, the complete variable domain reads KAGVTQTPRYLIKTRGQQVTLSCSPISGHRSVSWYQQTPGQGLQFLFEYFSETQRNKGNFPGRFSGRQFSNSRSEMNVSTLELGDSALYLCASEPGAAHGATQYFGPGTRLTVL.

This clonotype was detected only a few times. The J gene is TRBJ2-5, the V gene TRBV19; 7 nucleotides align to TRBD1. CDR1 LNHDA and CDR2 SQIVND come from the germline V gene (reference sequence). V was pared by 8 bases and J by 7 bases, with 7 bases of the junction left unmatched. The CDR3 is made up of 12 amino acids. In DNA, the CDR3 is TGTGCCAGTGGGGGACAGTTCGGGACCCAGTACTTC. Translated: CASGGQFGTQYF.

This clonotype was picked up a small number of times. This rearrangement joins TRBV6-6 to TRBJ1-6; 8 bases are shared with TRBD1. This CDR3 contains 15 residues. J lost 5 bases, V lost 4 bases, and 4 bases had no gene match. Germline V gene sequence: CDR1 MNHNY, CDR2 SVGAGI (reference sequence). This CDR3 is CASSLDRADNSPLHF. The CDR3 DNA is TGTGCCAGCAGTTTGGACAGGGCGGATAATTCACCCCTCCACTTT.

The CDR3 coding sequence is TGTGCCAGCAGTTCGGGAGGGGGCGAGCAGTACTTC. Amino acid sequence: CASSSGGGEQYF. The chain couples TRBV12-3 or TRBV12-4 to TRBJ2-7; 8 nucleotides align to TRBD2. There are 12 residues in the CDR3. After removal of 4 bases from V and 6 bases from J, the junction contained 2 bases not matched to a gene.

This clonotype was recorded at least ten times. The rearrangement uses TRBV28 and TRBJ2-1; 15 bases align to TRBD2. Unmatched junction bases numbered 2, after V lost 11 bases and J lost 0 bases. The CDR3 length is 15 residues. Germline CDR1 reads MDHEN; CDR2 reads SYDVKM. CDR3 amino acids: CAGTSGRSSYNEQFF. The CDR3, as DNA: TGTGCCGGGACTAGCGGGAGGAGCTCCTACAATGAGCAGTTCTTC.

The sample holds a few counts of this clonotype. The gene calls are TRBV20-1 and TRBJ1-1, with TRBD1 identical over 7 bases. This CDR3 spans 14 amino acids. Germline values: CDR1 DFQATT, CDR2 SNEGSKA (reference sequence). Trimming cost V 1 base and J 8 bases; bases outside gene matches: 10. The CDR3 loop is CSARGSGGVLEAFF. DNA for the CDR3: TGCAGTGCTAGAGGATCAGGGGGAGTTTTGGAAGCTTTCTTT.

This clonotype has a handful of counts. This chain joins TRBV11-2 and TRBJ1-2, with D uncertain. The CDR3 consists of 14 residues. V lost 5 bases and J 6 bases, leaving 16 bases between the germline ends. Germline lookup yields CDR1 SGHAT and CDR2 FQNNGV. CDR3 residues: CASSPSTWRNGYTF. The CDR3 DNA reads TGTGCCAGCAGCCCATCAACATGGAGGAATGGCTACACCTTC.

The chain combines TRBV28 with TRBJ2-5; D is unresolved. The CDR3 is made up of 14 amino acids. Germline V gene sequence: CDR1 MDHEN, CDR2 SYDVKM. V dropped 2 bases and J dropped 2 bases, with 9 bases sitting between them. This CDR3 is CASSLEPLQETQYF. The CDR3, as DNA: TGTGCCAGCAGTTTAGAGCCACTTCAAGAGACCCAGTACTTC. The complete variable domain, with remaining parts taken from reference TRBV28 and TRBJ2-5, reads DVKVTQSSRYLVKRTGEKVFLECVQDMDHENMFWYRQDPGLGLRLIYFSYDVKMKEKGDIPEGYSVSREKKERFSLILESASTNQTSMYLCASSLEPLQETQYFGPGTRLLVL.

This clonotype was seen only a few times. V usage is TRBV29-1 and J usage is TRBJ2-1, with D hard to call. Germline CDR1 and CDR2: SQVTM and ANQGSEA. V lost 6 bases and J 6 bases, leaving 12 bases between the germline ends. CDR3 length equals 12 residues. The CDR3 reads CSVPTPGNEQFF. The CDR3 region has the DNA TGCAGCGTCCCGACCCCTGGCAATGAGCAGTTCTTC.

This clonotype was seen more than once but under ten times. CDR3 nucleotide sequence: TGTGCCGGTACTCGGAGAGCTTTCTTT. Amino acids: CAGTRRAFF. V and J are TRBV2 and TRBJ1-1, with D unresolved. This CDR3 spans 9 amino acids. CDR1 and CDR2 from the germline V gene are SNHLY and FYNNEI. Trimming cost V 11 bases and J 10 bases, with 11 bases left between them.

V usage is TRBV7-9 and J usage is TRBJ2-1; D is possibly TRBD1 or TRBD2 (5 bases each). Germline V gene sequence: CDR1 SEHNR, CDR2 FQNEAQ (reference sequence). V lost 5 bases to trimming and J lost 7 bases, with 21 bases between them. This CDR3 has 16 residues. The chain's CDR3 is CASSPRTGTEINEQFF. CDR3 DNA: TGTGCCAGCAGCCCTAGGACCGGGACGGAGATTAATGAGCAGTTCTTC.

V gene TRBV15 combines with J gene TRBJ1-5; D is ambiguous. The CDR3 extends over 15 amino acids. The germline V and J ends were trimmed by 0 bases and 5 bases, with 11 bases remaining between them. Germline V gives CDR1 LNHNV, CDR2 YYDKDF (reference sequence). CDR3 nucleotide sequence: TGTGCCACCAGCAGAGATTTGGCGGTTTATCAGCCCCAGCATTTT. It specifies CATSRDLAVYQPQHF.

This clonotype was seen repeatedly, ten times or more. V gene TRBV5-1 combines with J gene TRBJ2-1, with a weak D call TRBD1 (6 bases). Trimming removed 2 bases from V and 4 bases from J, with 28 bases in between. The germline V gene has CDR1 SGHRS and CDR2 YFSETQ. The CDR3 has 20 amino acids. CDR3 loop: CASSFRPATGLSGGYNEQFF. The CDR3 DNA reads as TGCGCCAGCAGCTTTCGACCCGCGACAGGCCTATCCGGCGGGTACAATGAGCAGTTCTTC.

This clonotype was observed at least ten times. This chain joins TRBV6-6 and TRBJ1-3, with D tentatively TRBD1 (5 bases). CDR3 length equals 14 residues. CDR1 is MNHNY and CDR2 is SVGAGI in the germline V gene (reference sequence). V shed 7 bases and J shed 0 bases, with 10 bases lying between them. The CDR3 DNA sequence: TGTGCCAGCATACAGGCTCACTCTGGAAACACCATATATTTT. This encodes CASIQAHSGNTIYF.

Many counts were recorded for this clonotype. The rearrangement uses TRBV5-4 and TRBJ2-5; D might be TRBD1 or TRBD2, each matching 5 bases. Looked up from germline, CDR1 is SGHNT and CDR2 is YYREEE (reference sequence). This CDR3 has 14 residues. The V gene lost 1 base and the J gene lost 3 bases, with 10 bases spanning the gap. The CDR3 nucleotides read TGTGCCAGCAGCTTGTCCCGGGGCGAAGAGACCCAGTACTTC. Translated: CASSLSRGEETQYF. The whole variable domain, filled in from reference TRBV5-4 and TRBJ2-5, reads ETGVTQSPTHLIKTRGQQVTLRCSSQSGHNTVSWYQQALGQGPQFIFQYYREEENGRGNFPPRFSGLQFPNYSSELNVNALELDDSALYLCASSLSRGEETQYFGPGTRLLVL.

This clonotype showed up many times. One end of the junction is discordant with germline, which a read error may explain. The chain uses TRBV4-3 and TRBJ2-7, with D maybe TRBD1 (6 bases). Germline assignment: CDR1 LGHNA and CDR2 YSLEER. CDR3 size: 19 residues. The CDR3 here is CASSQVGGTPHRGWAPQDF. In DNA form, the CDR3 reads TGCGCCAGCAGCCAAGTAGGGGGTACTCCGCATCGGGGATGGGCTCCCCAGGACTTC.

The CDR3 loop is CASSLEGTSYNEQFF. The CDR3 nucleotides are TGTGCCAGCAGCCTCGAAGGGACTAGTTACAATGAGCAGTTCTTC. The V and J genes are TRBV6-5 and TRBJ2-1; 8 nucleotides match TRBD2. The CDR3 is 15 amino acids. The ends lost 6 bases at V and 4 bases at J; junction bases unmatched: 8. Germline V lookup: CDR1 MNHEY, CDR2 SVGAGI.

This clonotype was counted many times. The chain couples TRBV7-9 to TRBJ2-5; 8 positions match TRBD2. V was clipped by 8 bases and J by 4 bases; unmatched bases: 12. This CDR3 spans 15 amino acids. The germline V gene has CDR1 SEHNR and CDR2 FQNEAQ (reference sequence). The CDR3 region is CASAYGGLAGETQYF. CDR3 DNA: TGTGCCAGCGCCTACGGAGGGCTAGCGGGAGAGACCCAGTACTTC.

This clonotype was found a few times. The rearrangement uses TRBV6-2 or TRBV6-3 and TRBJ2-3, with D hard to call. The CDR3 sequence is 11 residues long. Looked up from germline, CDR1 is MNHEY and CDR2 is SVGEGT. V was clipped by 6 bases and J by 5 bases, with 6 bases between them. This chain's CDR3 is CASSRGDTQYF. In nucleotides, the CDR3 is TGTGCCAGCAGCCGCGGAGATACGCAGTATTTT.